The 26 T cell receptor beta chains listed next were all sequenced from one sample in a study of CD8+CD57+ T cells in acquired aplastic anemia. Sequenced patients had shown CD8+CD57+ cell expansion by flow cytometry. Investigators profiled TCR beta VDJ and CDR3 from genomic DNA template. TCRdb processed the reads anew with MiXCR; each CDR3 protein has one entry. The table lists about 98,000 distinct CDR3 sequences, about 63% of them singletons. Source material: sorted CD4+, CD8+, or CD8+CD57+ T cells (not recorded which) from PBMCs. The receptors stem from a human donor with aplastic anemia.

This sequence joins TRBV29-1 and TRBJ1-4, with TRBD1 matching 12 bases. CDR1 is SQVTM, CDR2 ANQGSEA, per germline. The CDR3 extends over 14 amino acids. The trim removed 6 bases at V and 4 bases at J, leaving 3 bases unmatched. The CDR3 protein is CSVGQGAGNEKLFF. CDR3 nucleotides: TGCAGCGTGGGACAGGGGGCAGGTAATGAAAAACTGTTTTTT.

The chain uses TRBV16 and TRBJ1-1; possibly TRBD1 for D (5 bases). The germline gives CDR1 KGHSY, CDR2 FQNENV. The CDR3 extends over 15 amino acids. Trimming shortened V by 3 bases and J by 4 bases, and 15 bases separated the two germline ends. CDR3 DNA: TGTGCCAGCAGCCAGCGGGACTTCCCGAGCACTGAAGCTTTCTTT. Encoded protein: CASSQRDFPSTEAFF. The full variable domain, rest sourced from reference TRBV16 and TRBJ1-1, is GEEVAQTPKHLVRGEGQKAKLYCAPIKGHSYVFWYQQVLKNEFKFLISFQNENVFDETGMPKERFSAKCLPNSPCSLEIQATKLEDSAVYFCASSQRDFPSTEAFFGQGTRLTVV.

The chain employs TRBV19 and TRBJ2-1; TRBD1 aligns across 11 bases. V lost 3 bases and J lost 5; bases outside the gene matches: 6. Germline V gene sequence: CDR1 LNHDA, CDR2 SQIVND (reference sequence). The CDR3 is 16 amino acids. This CDR3 is CASSIPGTGGNNEQFF. CDR3 nucleotides: TGTGCCAGTAGTATCCCCGGGACAGGGGGGAACAATGAGCAGTTCTTC.

This chain connects TRBV7-3 to TRBJ2-7; the match to TRBD2 covers 7 bases. The length of the CDR3 is 15 residues. Trimming took 5 bases from V and 6 from J; bases not matched to a gene: 13. Germline CDR1 is SGHTA and CDR2 is FQGTGA. The DNA for the CDR3 is TGTGCCAGCAGCCCCTCGGGCGGGAGCATGTTCGAGCAGTACTTC. This gives the protein CASSPSGGSMFEQYF. Variable domain in full (rest from reference TRBV7-3 and TRBJ2-7): GAGVSQTPSNKVTEKGKYVELRCDPISGHTALYWYRQSLGQGPEFLIYFQGTGAADDSGLPNDRFFAVRPEGSVSTLKIQRTERGDSAVYLCASSPSGGSMFEQYFGPGTRLTVT.

V and J are TRBV24-1 and TRBJ1-1, with TRBD1 matching over 7 bases. CDR1 and CDR2 (germline): KGHDR, SFDVKD. CDR3 size: 13 residues. Germline trimming cut 8 bases from V and 3 bases from J; bases unmatched to any gene: 5. CDR3 amino acids: CATKQGGDTEAFF. Here the CDR3 DNA reads TGTGCCACCAAGCAGGGGGGCGACACTGAAGCTTTCTTT.

V gene TRBV20-1 combines with J gene TRBJ1-1, with TRBD1 as a possible D gene (6 bases). V dropped 2 bases and J dropped 4 bases, with 17 bases sitting between them. CDR1 is DFQATT, CDR2 SNEGSKA, per germline (reference sequence). The CDR3 contains 15 residues. For the CDR3, the DNA is TGCAGTGCTAGAAAGCAATCGGGGGCGAGCACTGAAGCTTTCTTT. It translates to CSARKQSGASTEAFF.

The chain has TRBV25-1 and TRBJ2-1; TRBD1 is a possible D gene (6 bases). Germline V lookup: CDR1 MGHDK, CDR2 SYGVNS. The CDR3 runs to 11 residues. The V gene lost 5 bases and the J gene lost 8 bases, with 7 bases spanning the gap. The CDR3 nucleotides are TGTGCCAGCAGTACAGGGTATGAGCAGTTCTTC. As protein: CASSTGYEQFF. The full variable domain, rest sourced from reference TRBV25-1 and TRBJ2-1, is EADIYQTPRYLVIGTGKKITLECSQTMGHDKMYWYQQDPGMELHLIHYSYGVNSTEKGDLSSESTVSRIRTEHFPLTLESARPSHTSQYLCASSTGYEQFFGPGTRLTVL.

The rearrangement uses TRBV5-1 and TRBJ1-1; D is undetermined. V lost 3 bases and J 0 bases, leaving 18 bases between the germline ends. Germline V gene lookup returns CDR1 SGHRS and CDR2 YFSETQ. The CDR3 is 17 residues long. The CDR3 DNA is TGCGCCAGCAGCTCCGGACCGTTCGGAACCATGAACACTGAAGCTTTCTTT. This encodes CASSSGPFGTMNTEAFF.

The rearrangement links TRBV2 to TRBJ2-7, with 11 bases fitting TRBD2. Germline CDR1 is SNHLY and CDR2 is FYNNEI. V trimming: 0 bases; J trimming: 1 base; junction bases outside the gene matches: 2. The CDR3 contains 16 residues. The CDR3 nucleotides are TGTGCCAGCAGTGAAGCGACTAGCGGGACTTCCTACGAGCAGTACTTC. Translating gives CASSEATSGTSYEQYF.

The chain carries TRBV20-1 and TRBJ1-3; unclear D gene. The CDR3 spans 14 residues. Trimming stripped 4 bases from V and 4 bases from J, with 14 bases between. Per germline, CDR1 DFQATT and CDR2 SNEGSKA (reference sequence). The CDR3 here is CSAMIYEGGNTIYF. The CDR3 region has the DNA TGCAGTGCTATGATCTACGAGGGCGGAAACACCATATATTTT.

The rearrangement links TRBV5-1 to TRBJ1-1, with 9 bases fitting TRBD1. Germline values: CDR1 SGHRS, CDR2 YFSETQ. The CDR3 runs 14 residues. Trimming cost V 3 bases and J 3 bases; bases outside gene matches: 3. DNA of the CDR3: TGCGCCAGCAGCTCACAGGGGGCCGACACTGAAGCTTTCTTT. As protein: CASSSQGADTEAFF.

This chain links TRBV20-1 with TRBJ1-5; the D gene is possibly TRBD1 (5 bases). Germline CDR1 DFQATT, CDR2 SNEGSKA (reference sequence). Trimming removed 5 bases at V and 0 bases at J, with 14 bases between. The CDR3 runs 15 residues. The CDR3 nucleotides read TGCAGTGCTCCCGACAGCCAGCATAGCAATCAGCCCCAGCATTTT. Translated, it gives CSAPDSQHSNQPQHF.

V gene TRBV24-1 combines with J gene TRBJ1-5; possibly TRBD1 for D (5 bases). CDR3 length: 12 amino acids. Germline assignment: CDR1 KGHDR and CDR2 SFDVKD. Deletions cut 4 bases from V and 9 bases from J, with 9 bases between. The CDR3 region has the DNA TGTGCCACCAGTGACCAGGGTTTGCCCCAGCATTTT. This encodes CATSDQGLPQHF.

This clonotype came up a few times. The chain links TRBV19 to TRBJ1-6; TRBD1 agrees at 7 bases. Germline CDR1 reads LNHDA; CDR2 reads SQIVND (reference sequence). V was clipped by 5 bases and J by 6 bases; unmatched bases: 4. The CDR3 runs 14 residues. The CDR3: CASSPTGSNSPLHF. The CDR3 DNA reads TGTGCCAGTAGTCCGACAGGGTCTAATTCACCCCTCCACTTT.

This clonotype turned up a few times. This rearrangement joins TRBV7-2 to TRBJ2-5; no definite D call. The CDR3 is 11 amino acids. With 3 bases removed from V and 5 bases from J, the gap between germline ends came to 4 bases. Germline lookup yields CDR1 SGHTA and CDR2 FQGNSA. In DNA, the CDR3 is TGTGCCAGCAGCTTCTCGGAGACCCAGTACTTC. Translated: CASSFSETQYF.

The chain employs TRBV7-8 and TRBJ2-7; a weak D match, TRBD2 (5 bases). V was trimmed by 0 bases and J by 6 bases, leaving 18 bases between them. The germline CDR1 and CDR2 sequences are SGHVS and FQNEAQ. This CDR3 comprises 16 residues. The CDR3: CASSLASRGTLSEQYF. CDR3 DNA sequence: TGTGCCAGCAGCTTAGCGTCCCGGGGTACCCTTTCCGAGCAGTACTTC. Full variable domain (rest looked up from reference TRBV7-8 and TRBJ2-7): GAGVSQSPRYKVAKRGQDVALRCDPISGHVSLFWYQQALGQGPEFLTYFQNEAQLDKSGLPSDRFFAERPEGSVSTLKIQRTQQEDSAVYLCASSLASRGTLSEQYFGPGTRLTVT.

The chain uses TRBV20-1 and TRBJ2-7; 9 nucleotides align to TRBD1. The CDR3 is made up of 14 amino acids. J lost 4 bases, V lost 6 bases, and 10 bases had no gene match. Per germline, CDR1 DFQATT and CDR2 SNEGSKA (reference sequence). The CDR3 protein is CSATDRGKGYEQYF. The DNA of the CDR3 is TGCAGTGCCACGGACAGGGGAAAAGGGTACGAGCAGTACTTC.

The chain has TRBV6-5 and TRBJ2-7; possible D gene TRBD1, 5 bases. Trimming stripped 2 bases from V and 4 bases from J, with 12 bases between. Germline assignment: CDR1 MNHEY and CDR2 SVGAGI. The length of the CDR3 is 14 residues. The CDR3 region is CASSYRGGEYEQYF. CDR3 coding DNA: TGTGCCAGCAGTTACAGGGGTGGGGAATACGAGCAGTACTTC.

The DNA for the CDR3 is TGCAGTGCTAGAGGGCTACTAACGAAAGAGACCCAGTACTTC. This translates into CSARGLLTKETQYF. The V call is TRBV20-1, the J call TRBJ2-5; D unclear. Germline CDR1 reads DFQATT; CDR2 reads SNEGSKA (reference sequence). The CDR3 extends over 14 amino acids. The germline V and J ends were trimmed by 1 base and 3 bases, with 12 bases remaining between them.

The chain couples TRBV5-8 to TRBJ2-7; D ambiguous. From germline, CDR1 is SGHTS and CDR2 YDEGEE. This CDR3 spans 12 amino acids. V was cut by 6 bases and J by 3 bases, with 10 bases left in between. The CDR3 is CASTLLFYEQYF. Here the CDR3 DNA reads TGTGCCAGCACCTTACTTTTCTACGAGCAGTACTTC.

The V call is TRBV7-2, the J call TRBJ1-6, with D perhaps matching TRBD1 (6 bases). Germline V gene sequence: CDR1 SGHTA, CDR2 FQGNSA. Trimming left V 3 bases short and J 7 bases short, with 10 bases between. The CDR3 contains 14 residues. The CDR3 reads CASSLGHTNSPLHF. Here the CDR3 DNA reads TGTGCCAGCAGCTTGGGACATACAAATTCACCCCTCCACTTT.

This clonotype turned up a few times. The chain has TRBV19 and TRBJ2-7, with a possible D match to TRBD1 (7 bases). The CDR3 sequence is 14 residues long. Trimming stripped 6 bases from V and 3 bases from J, with 15 bases between. Per germline, CDR1 LNHDA and CDR2 SQIVND (reference sequence). CDR3 sequence: CASRGRDRDYEQYF. CDR3 coding DNA: TGTGCCAGTAGGGGGCGGGACAGAGACTACGAGCAGTACTTC.

This clonotype was seen a single time. The chain carries TRBV7-9 and TRBJ2-5, with 7 bases matching TRBD1. V lost 5 bases, J lost 5 bases, and 2 bases stayed unmatched. Per the germline V gene, CDR1 is SEHNR and CDR2 is FQNEAQ (reference sequence). This CDR3 contains 12 residues. The CDR3 sequence is CASSPQGETQYF. CDR3 nucleotide sequence: TGTGCCAGCAGCCCACAGGGGGAGACCCAGTACTTC.

On this clonotype: A read error may account for a junction end that differs from germline. The rearrangement joins TRBV20-1 to TRBJ2-7, with a weak D call TRBD1 (5 bases). The germline V gene has CDR1 DFQATT and CDR2 SNEGSKA (reference sequence). This CDR3 has 14 residues. The CDR3 region is CSAGDMVGNREQYF. Here the CDR3 DNA reads TGCAGTGCTGGAGATATGGTAGGCAACAGGGAGCAGTACTTC.

The chain links TRBV28 to TRBJ1-2; D gene ambiguous. The CDR3 is 11 amino acids. Germline assignment: CDR1 MDHEN and CDR2 SYDVKM. The V end lost 3 bases, the J end lost 9 bases, and 8 bases lay between the germline ends. CDR3 DNA sequence: TGTGCCAGCAGTTTGGTGCATAGCTACACCTTC. Translation gives CASSLVHSYTF.

The gene calls are TRBV15 and TRBJ1-3, with D unresolved. V shed 0 bases and J shed 0 bases, with 6 bases lying between them. In germline, CDR1 is LNHNV, CDR2 YYDKDF (reference sequence). The length of the CDR3 is 15 residues. CDR3: CATSREGHSGNTIYF. For the CDR3, the DNA is TGTGCCACCAGCAGAGAGGGCCACTCTGGAAACACCATATATTTT.